The 8 T cell receptor beta chains reported below all come from one sample, sequenced in a study of human T cells and chemical hapten exposure. As for time point: healthy volunteer bleed at 6 weeks. Total RNA was isolated from whole blood that had not been fractionated. TCRdb recomputed calls from the RACE reads with MiXCR, one row per CDR3 protein. In the table there are more than 60,000 distinct CDR3 sequences, 7% to 9% of which are singletons. Sequences were obtained from whole blood. The receptors were gathered from a male donor in good health. Some clones in this sample may be carry-over from other donors' samples.

This clonotype was seen more than once but under ten times. The chain recombines TRBV4-2 with TRBJ2-5, with TRBD1 identical over 8 bases. Per the germline V gene, CDR1 is LGHNA and CDR2 is YNFKEQ. V gave up 4 bases and J gave up 3 bases; unmatched junction bases: 7. CDR3 length equals 15 residues. The CDR3 region has the DNA TGTGCCAGCAGCCGAGCGACAGGGGTAGAAGAGACCCAGTACTTC. This gives the protein CASSRATGVEETQYF.

This clonotype has just a few counts. The chain employs TRBV4-2 and TRBJ2-1; 10 bases match TRBD2. Looked up from germline, CDR1 is LGHNA and CDR2 is YNFKEQ. The CDR3 is made up of 15 amino acids. J was trimmed by 9 bases and V by 4 bases; bases with no gene match: 9. The CDR3 protein is CASSPPSGSPFEQFF. CDR3 in DNA: TGTGCCAGCAGCCCCCCTAGCGGGAGCCCGTTTGAGCAGTTCTTC.

This clonotype was picked up many times. The rearrangement joins TRBV12-3 or TRBV12-4 to TRBJ2-3; no firm D call. Deletions cut 3 bases from V and 0 bases from J, with 7 bases between. The length of the CDR3 is 14 residues. CDR3 nucleotide sequence: TGTGCCAGCAGTTTGCGAGCCAGCACAGATACGCAGTATTTT. Its protein is CASSLRASTDTQYF.

This clonotype was picked up many times. The chain has TRBV20-1 and TRBJ2-3, with unresolved D. V was pared by 3 bases and J by 8 bases, with 9 bases between. Germline V gene sequence: CDR1 DFQATT, CDR2 SNEGSKA (reference sequence). The CDR3 consists of 11 residues. CDR3 coding DNA: TGCAGTGCTAGCGGCCCTGGTACGCAGTATTTT. Translation gives CSASGPGTQYF.

This clonotype has only a few counts. This chain uses TRBV7-2 with TRBJ2-3, with TRBD2 matching over 9 bases. CDR1 SGHTA and CDR2 FQGNSA come from the germline V gene. V lost 4 bases to trimming and J lost 4 bases; unmatched junction nucleotides: 9. The CDR3 is made up of 16 amino acids. The CDR3 reads CASSSPSGVPPDTQYF. CDR3 nucleotide sequence: TGTGCCAGCAGCTCACCTAGCGGGGTCCCCCCAGATACGCAGTATTTT. The full variable domain, rest sourced from reference TRBV7-2 and TRBJ2-3, is GAGVSQSPSNKVTEKGKDVELRCDPISGHTALYWYRQSLGQGLEFLIYFQGNSAPDKSGLPSDRFSAERTGGSVSTLTIQRTQQEDSAVYLCASSSPSGVPPDTQYFGPGTRLTVL.

The chain employs TRBV5-5 and TRBJ2-7; D possibly matches TRBD1 or TRBD2 (5 bases each). V was trimmed by 4 bases and J by 5 bases, leaving 10 bases between them. The length of the CDR3 is 12 residues. Germline CDR1 SGHKS, CDR2 YYEKEE (reference sequence). This CDR3 is CASSRVGDEQYF. CDR3 DNA: TGTGCCAGCAGCCGGGTGGGGGACGAGCAGTACTTC.

This clonotype was counted at least ten times. This chain's CDR3 is CAISESIFSGNTIYF. In nucleotides, the CDR3 is TGTGCCATCAGTGAGTCGATTTTCTCTGGAAACACCATATATTTT. The rearrangement joins TRBV10-3 to TRBJ1-3; D is unclear. This CDR3 region has 15 residues. Trimming took 0 bases from V and 0 from J, leaving 6 bases between them. Germline V gene data show CDR1 as ENHRY and CDR2 as SYGVKD.

A few counts support this clonotype. The chain recombines TRBV6-5 with TRBJ1-5; D is unclear. This CDR3 is 15 amino acids long. Looked up from germline, CDR1 is MNHEY and CDR2 is SVGAGI. V was cut by 0 bases and J by 7 bases, with 13 bases left in between. CDR3 protein: CASSYSAIPGQPQHF. CDR3 bases: TGTGCCAGCAGTTACTCGGCAATTCCCGGGCAGCCCCAGCATTTT.